The rows below give T cell receptor beta chains drawn from one sample of a study of vaccination effects on CD4 cells after COVID-19. No antigens are known for them. TCRdb's copy holds only in-frame clones and misses some; the assay was immunoSEQ multiplex PCR. The data contain 65,000 or so clones, less than 85% of them seen just once; the ten biggest clones take up about 3%. Sequenced material: CD4+ T cells from PBMCs cultured with HCoV-NL63 spike peptides, taken before COVID-19 vaccination. The receptors stem from a human donor who received a COVID-19 vaccine. Each CDR3 is given with its conserved first and last residue. The D gene is left open where the match is weak. A clone size is listed for some rows: how often the clone was seen (once, few, many), or a class if it is expanded.

>.|TRBV6-4|TRBD1|TRBJ1-5
TGTGCCAGCAGTGACCCGGACAGGGAGGGCAATCAGCCCCAGCATTTT
CASSDPDREGNQPQHF
>.|TRBV30|TRBD1|TRBJ1-2
TGTGCCTGGAGCCTACAGGGGGCTCTTGTTGGCTACACCTTC
CAWSLQGALVGYTF
>.|TRBV7-9|.|TRBJ1-1
TGTGCCAGCAGCTTAGTCGCGGGTAACACTGAAGCTTTCTTT
CASSLVAGNTEAFF
>.|TRBV7-2|.|TRBJ1-3
TGTGCCAGCAGCTTAGTCGCAGTGATAGGAAACACCATATATTTT
CASSLVAVIGNTIYF
>few|TRBV7-3|TRBD1|TRBJ1-1
TGTGCCAGCAGCTTAGGACAGGGGACGGGGAACACTGAAGCTTTCTTT
CASSLGQGTGNTEAFF
>.|TRBV29-1|.|TRBJ1-1
TGCAGCGTTGAAAGGGTGGGGAGTGGGAACACTGAAGCTTTCTTT
CSVERVGSGNTEAFF
>.|TRBV11-1|TRBD2|TRBJ2-1
TGTGCCAGCAGCTTACTAGCGGGGGGGTATCATGAGCAGTTCTTC
CASSLLAGGYHEQFF
>.|TRBV9|.|TRBJ1-1
TGTGCCAGCAGCTACGACAGGAACACTGAAGCTTTCTTT
CASSYDRNTEAFF
>few|TRBV4-1|TRBD1|TRBJ2-2
TGCGCCAGCCGGGACAGGGGGCTTACCGGGGAGCTGTTTTTT
CASRDRGLTGELFF
>.|TRBV6-2/TRBV6-3|.|TRBJ1-2
TGTGCCAGCAGTTACTCGGACCTCGACTACACCTTC
CASSYSDLDYTF
>few|TRBV5-4|.|TRBJ2-1
TGTGCCAGCAGCAAAAAAACAGGGCTAGGGTACAATGAGCAGTTCTTC
CASSKKTGLGYNEQFF
>.|TRBV7-2|TRBD2|TRBJ2-3
TGTGCCAGCAGCTTACGGTTGGCGGGAGGAGATACGCAGTATTTT
CASSLRLAGGDTQYF
>.|TRBV6-6|.|TRBJ1-5
TGTGCCAGCAGTGCTCAGACAGGTCTGTTAGGTCAGCCCCAGCATTTT
CASSAQTGLLGQPQHF
>.|TRBV7-2|.|TRBJ1-1
TGTGCCAGCAGCTTAGGCCAGTTCACTGAAGCTTTCTTT
CASSLGQFTEAFF
>.|TRBV20-1|.|TRBJ1-2
TGCAGTGCTATAACAAGATCAGGCTACACCTTC
CSAITRSGYTF
>.|TRBV14|.|TRBJ2-2
TGTGCCAGCAGCCAACACGGATACACCGGGGAGCTGTTTTTT
CASSQHGYTGELFF
>.|TRBV7-2|.|TRBJ2-3
TGTGCCAGCAGCTTAGGGGCGGGGACTAGCACAGATACGCAGTATTTT
CASSLGAGTSTDTQYF
>.|TRBV30|.|TRBJ1-3
TGTGCCTGGAGTCCCCGGAACACCATATATTTT
CAWSPRNTIYF
>.|TRBV24-1|.|TRBJ1-5
TGTGCCACCAGTGATTCGCTGGATCAGCCCCAGCATTTT
CATSDSLDQPQHF
>.|TRBV18|.|TRBJ2-5
TGTGCCAGCTCACCACGCGAGGCACGTGGGGCTTTCGGAGAGACCCAGTACTTC
CASSPREARGAFGETQYF
>few|TRBV24-1|TRBD1|TRBJ2-5
TGTGCCACCAGTGACTACAGGGGAGAGACCCAGTACTTC
CATSDYRGETQYF
>.|TRBV21-1|.|TRBJ2-3
TGTGCCAGCAGCAAAGGAGAGCGGGGGGGCCGCACAGATACGCAGTATTTT
CASSKGERGGRTDTQYF
>.|TRBV5-8|TRBD1|TRBJ1-4
TGTGCCAGCAGCTCTTCACAGGGGGGCGGTGAAAAACTGTTTTTT
CASSSSQGGGEKLFF
>few|TRBV12-3/TRBV12-4|.|TRBJ1-2
TGTGCCAGCAGTGAAGGACAGTGGGGCTACACCTTC
CASSEGQWGYTF
>.|TRBV28|.|TRBJ1-1
TGTGCCAGCAGTCCACCAACAGGGAACACTGAAGCTTTCTTT
CASSPPTGNTEAFF
>.|TRBV12-3/TRBV12-4|.|TRBJ1-1
TGTGCCAGCAGTCGGGGGGGGACTGAAGCTTTCTTT
CASSRGGTEAFF
>.|TRBV6-1|TRBD2|TRBJ2-2
TGTGCCAGCAGTGCCGCGGGGGGGCCGGGCACCGGGGAGCTGTTTTTT
CASSAAGGPGTGELFF
>.|TRBV18|TRBD1|TRBJ1-5
TGTGCCAGCTCACTTACCGCGACAGGGGGCATTTATAGCAATCAGCCCCAGCATTTT
CASSLTATGGIYSNQPQHF
>.|TRBV6-5|TRBD2|TRBJ2-5
TGTGCCAGCAGCGCCCGGGGGGGCCGTGAGACCCAGTACTTC
CASSARGGRETQYF
>once|TRBV27|.|TRBJ2-3
TGTGCCAGCAGTTTACTCCCCACATCCTCTAGCACAGATACGCAGTATTTT
CASSLLPTSSSTDTQYF
>once|TRBV29-1|TRBD2|TRBJ2-3
TGCAGCGTTGATAGTAGCGGGGGGGCGACAGATACGCAGTATTTT
CSVDSSGGATDTQYF
>.|TRBV30|.|TRBJ2-3
TGTGCCTGGAGGCCATATACGGGAGATACGCAGTATTTT
CAWRPYTGDTQYF
>.|TRBV14|.|TRBJ1-1
TGTGCCAGCAGCCAATACTACGGCGCGGGGACTGAAGCTTTCTTT
CASSQYYGAGTEAFF
>.|TRBV5-1|.|TRBJ2-4
TGCGCCAGCAGCTCGGGACAAAAAAACATTCAGTACTTC
CASSSGQKNIQYF
>few|TRBV5-1|.|TRBJ1-2
TGCGCCAGCAGCGCAGAACAGGGTAGGAATGGCTACACCTTC
CASSAEQGRNGYTF
>.|TRBV19|.|TRBJ2-5
TGTGCCAGTAGTCGTTCAGGGGCGTCAGAGACCCAGTACTTC
CASSRSGASETQYF
>once|TRBV29-1|.|TRBJ1-5
TGCAGCGTTTTTTCGGGGGGAATGGGCAATCAGCCCCAGCATTTT
CSVFSGGMGNQPQHF
>.|TRBV9|TRBD2|TRBJ2-2
TGTGCCAGCAGCGTAGTAGGGACTAGCGGTCCCGGGGAGCTGTTTTTT
CASSVVGTSGPGELFF
>.|TRBV6-6|.|TRBJ1-1
TGTGCCAGCAGTCCTAACAGGAACACTGAAGCTTTCTTT
CASSPNRNTEAFF
>few|TRBV3-1/TRBV3-2|.|TRBJ1-4
TGTGCCAGCAGCACCCGGACGGAAAATGAAAAACTGTTTTTT
CASSTRTENEKLFF
>few|TRBV4-3|.|TRBJ1-1
TGCGCCAGCAGCCAAGAGACAGAAAGGGACACTGAAGCTTTCTTT
CASSQETERDTEAFF